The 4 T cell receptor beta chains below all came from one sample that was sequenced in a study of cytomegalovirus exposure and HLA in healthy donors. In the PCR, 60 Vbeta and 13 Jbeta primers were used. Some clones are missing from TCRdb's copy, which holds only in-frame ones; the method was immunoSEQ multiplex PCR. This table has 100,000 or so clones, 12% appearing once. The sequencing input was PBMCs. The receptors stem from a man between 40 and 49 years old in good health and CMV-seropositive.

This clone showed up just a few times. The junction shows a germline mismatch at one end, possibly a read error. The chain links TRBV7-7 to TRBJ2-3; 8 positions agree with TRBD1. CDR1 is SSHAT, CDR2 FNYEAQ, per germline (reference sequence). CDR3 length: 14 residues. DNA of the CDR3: TGTGCCAGCAGCCGGCAGGGGGCTGCAGATGCGCAGTATTTT. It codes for CASSRQGAADAQYF. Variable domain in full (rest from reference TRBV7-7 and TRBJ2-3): GAGVSQSPRYKVTKRGQDVTLRCDPISSHATLYWYQQALGQGPEFLTYFNYEAQPDKSGLPSDRFSAERPEGSISTLTIQRTEQRDSAMYRCASSRQGAADAQYFGPGTRLTVL.

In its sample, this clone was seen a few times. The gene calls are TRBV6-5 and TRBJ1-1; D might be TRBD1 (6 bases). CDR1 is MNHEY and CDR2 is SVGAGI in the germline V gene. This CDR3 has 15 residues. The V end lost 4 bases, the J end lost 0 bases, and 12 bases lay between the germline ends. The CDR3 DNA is TGTGCCAGCAGTTCCACAGGGTTGGTGAACACTGAAGCTTTCTTT. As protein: CASSSTGLVNTEAFF.

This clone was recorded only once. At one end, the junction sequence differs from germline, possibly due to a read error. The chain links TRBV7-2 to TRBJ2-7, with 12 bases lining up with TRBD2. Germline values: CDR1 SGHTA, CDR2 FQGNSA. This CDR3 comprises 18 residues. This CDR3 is CASSPSQLAGGSSYEQYF. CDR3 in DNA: TGTGCCAGCAGCCCATCCCAACTAGCGGGAGGTTCCTCCTATGAGCAGTACTTC.

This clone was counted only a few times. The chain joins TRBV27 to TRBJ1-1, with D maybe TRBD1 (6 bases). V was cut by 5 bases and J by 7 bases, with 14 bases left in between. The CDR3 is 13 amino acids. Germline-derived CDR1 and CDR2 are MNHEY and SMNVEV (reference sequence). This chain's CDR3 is CASSPGDHGEAFF. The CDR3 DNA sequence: TGTGCCAGCAGTCCAGGGGATCATGGTGAAGCTTTCTTT.